The entry below describes one T cell receptor (beta chain). The V and J ends lost 3 bases and 12 bases, in that order; junction bases with no gene match: 13. Germline lookup yields CDR1 SGHNT and CDR2 YYREEE (reference sequence). This CDR3 is 14 amino acids long. Survey-level immunoSEQ sequencing profiled the TCR beta repertoire. Sequencing used immunoSEQ multiplex PCR; TCRdb keeps in-frame clones, though not all of them. The sample has roughly 68,000 clones, 93% seen once. The source of this sequence is a man in his forties with rheumatoid arthritis. The sequenced sample consisted of PBMCs. The rearrangement joins TRBV5-4 to TRBJ2-7; 9 nucleotides line up with TRBD2. CDR3 loop: CASSSGLAGRLAYF. DNA for the CDR3: TGTGCCAGCAGCTCCGGGCTAGCGGGACGTCTGGCGTACTTC.